This T cell receptor (beta chain) was documented in a study of CD8 T cells in Susac syndrome. Study results and caveats: Clonal expansion was absent from the CD4+ T cell repertoires in Susac syndrome.

Turning to this clonotype: Its antigen is undetermined.

Sequencing of TCR beta covered CD8+ and CD4+ T cells obtained from blood. Reverse transcription of about 0.45 to 1 ug RNA used random hexamers. Amplification of the TCR beta CDR3 was carried out by immunoSEQ multiplex PCR, which spanned a total of 54 Vbeta and 13 Jbeta segments. TCRdb re-derived calls from the immunoSEQ multiplex PCR reads in MiXCR, one entry per CDR3 protein. The data show 150,000 or so distinct CDR3 sequences, about 95% seen once. Sequencing was performed on CD4+ T cells from PBMCs. The TCR originated in a human donor with Susac syndrome.

CDR3 coding DNA: TGTGCCACCAGCCGCGGGGGGACGTCTATTGAAAAACTGTTTTTT. Encoded protein: CATSRGGTSIEKLFF. The chain uses TRBV15 and TRBJ1-4; perhaps TRBD1 as D (5 bases). Germline lookup yields CDR1 LNHNV and CDR2 YYDKDF (reference sequence). V was trimmed by 5 bases and J by 7 bases, leaving 17 bases between them. The CDR3 totals 15 residues.